This T cell receptor beta chain was recovered during a study of blood T cell repertoires in COVID-19. Study-wide context: Samples representing acute and convalescent COVID-19 were sourced from the United States, Italy and Spain. Nucleic acid was either cDNA or gDNA, and it came from T cells, B-cell-depleted T cells, or PBMCs.

Under the authors' procedure: Estimation of nucleated cell counts was performed using reference gene primer amplification. Sequencing used immunoSEQ multiplex PCR; TCRdb keeps in-frame clones, though not all of them. The V and J calls and clone size were taken over from that table, and D and trimming were inferred from the DNA. The top ten hold approximately 5.1% of the sample, which has tens of thousands of clones, around 86% seen once. Germline V gives CDR1 SGHNT, CDR2 YYREEE (reference sequence). The CDR3 extends over 16 amino acids. V lost 0 bases and J lost 5; bases outside the gene matches: 5. The source of this sequence is a human donor in a cohort sampled during active COVID-19. This chain uses TRBV5-4 with TRBJ2-5; 12 nucleotides align to TRBD2. The source material was peripheral blood. In nucleotides, the CDR3 is TGTGCCAGCAGCTTGGGCCGACTAGCGGGAGTTGAGACCCAGTACTTC. Translating gives CASSLGRLAGVETQYF.